The rows below give T cell receptor beta chains drawn from one sample of a study of T-cell reconstitution after alpha-beta-depleted transplantation in children. Via MiXCR, TCRdb re-called the PCR reads, giving one row per CDR3 protein. The sample carries fewer than 1 million distinct CDR3 sequences, roughly 15% recorded once. Sample: PBMCs, mostly from graft donor cells, taken 360 days after TCRalphabeta/CD19-depleted stem cell transplant. Receptors were obtained from a male patient aged 10-17 years who had a stem cell transplant for acute lymphoblastic leukemia, so the T cells may come from the graft donor. Each CDR3 is given with its conserved first and last residue. The D gene is left open where the match is weak. Size values are once, few and many counts, or a class for expanded clones, and some rows have none.

.	TRBV7-8	.	TRBJ2-1	TGTGCCAGCAGCTCTAGGATCTTTAGCGGACCCTACAATGAGCAGTTCTTC	CASSSRIFSGPYNEQFF
.	TRBV28	.	TRBJ2-3	TGTGCCAGCAGCTGGTTTAGCGGCTTGGGTACGCAGTATTTT	CASSWFSGLGTQYF
.	TRBV3-1	TRBD2	TRBJ2-1	TGTGCCAGCAGCCAAATTGCCAGCGGGGCGGGGAATGAGCAGTTCTTC	CASSQIASGAGNEQFF
.	TRBV20-1	.	TRBJ2-7	TGCAGTGCTAGAGAGCCCAATGGAGCCTACGAGCAGTACTTC	CSAREPNGAYEQYF
many	TRBV12-3/TRBV12-4	.	TRBJ1-1	TGTGCCAGCAGTTTCGTGGGCGGTGCTGAAGCTTTCTTT	CASSFVGGAEAFF
.	TRBV20-1	TRBD2	TRBJ2-7	TGCAGTGCTAGCGGCCTAGCGGCCTCCTACGAGCAGTACTTC	CSASGLAASYEQYF
.	TRBV11-3	.	TRBJ2-2	TGTGCCAGCAGCTCTAGGGCCGCCGGGGAGCTGTTTTTT	CASSSRAAGELFF
.	TRBV29-1	.	TRBJ2-7	TGCAGCGTTGGAGGGTTTGACAGGCTAGCCCGTGAGCAGTACTTC	CSVGGFDRLAREQYF
once	TRBV27	TRBD2	TRBJ2-7	TGTGCCAGCAGTTCCGGACTAGCGCAATCTATTGGCTACGAGCAGTACTTC	CASSSGLAQSIGYEQYF
many	TRBV27	TRBD2	TRBJ2-7	TGTGCCAGCAGTACCCTCCCGGGACTAGCTGACTACGAGCAGTACTTC	CASSTLPGLADYEQYF
.	TRBV7-9	.	TRBJ2-2	TGTGCCAGCAGCTTAGTAGGCGAGGTGACCGGGGAGCTGTTTTTT	CASSLVGEVTGELFF
few	TRBV5-1	.	TRBJ2-7	TGCGCCAGCAGCTCGCGTATGTTGCGCGAGCAGTACTTC	CASSSRMLREQYF
.	TRBV7-2	.	TRBJ1-1	TGTGCCAGCAGCAGAGGGGTGAGGGGCACTGAAGCTTTCTTT	CASSRGVRGTEAFF
few	TRBV6-1	.	TRBJ1-5	TGTGCCATAGGGGATCCGGGGCACGGTCAGCCCCAGCATTTT	CAIGDPGHGQPQHF
.	TRBV12-3/TRBV12-4	.	TRBJ2-1	TGTGCCAGCAGTCCGAAGATCCCGGACAGACTCCGTAATGAGCAGTTCTTC	CASSPKIPDRLRNEQFF
few	TRBV5-1	TRBD1	TRBJ2-1	TGCGCCAGCGGGGGGACAGGGGGCTATGAGCAGTTCTTC	CASGGTGGYEQFF
.	TRBV3-1	.	TRBJ1-1	TGTGCCAGCAGCCTAACGGGGGCGCGCACTGAAGCTTTCTTT	CASSLTGARTEAFF
few	TRBV10-3	.	TRBJ1-3	TGTGCCATCAGCAGCTCAAACTCTGGAAACACCATATATTTT	CAISSSNSGNTIYF
few	TRBV7-9	TRBD1	TRBJ2-7	TGTGCCAGCACCCATACTCAGGCGGGACAGGGGTATCACGAGCAGTACTTC	CASTHTQAGQGYHEQYF
few	TRBV19	TRBD1	TRBJ1-3	TGTGCCAGTTCTACAGGGGGCTATGGAAACACCATATATTTT	CASSTGGYGNTIYF
few	TRBV29-1	.	TRBJ1-4	TGCAGCGTTGCCGGGGCGCAGGCTAATGAAAAACTGTTTTTT	CSVAGAQANEKLFF
.	TRBV6-5	TRBD1	TRBJ2-7	TGTGCCAGCAGTTACTCCCCAGCAGGGGGCACCTACGAGCAGTACTTC	CASSYSPAGGTYEQYF
many	TRBV5-1	.	TRBJ2-6	TGCGCCAGCGACCGCTACTCTGGGGCCAACGTCCTGACTTTC	CASDRYSGANVLTF
.	TRBV30	.	TRBJ2-1	TGTGCCTGGAGTGTACTAGAGTTTCGTGAGCAGTTCTTC	CAWSVLEFREQFF
.	TRBV11-2	.	TRBJ2-7	TGTGCCAGCAGCTTCGGAGACTACTACGAGCAGTACTTC	CASSFGDYYEQYF
few	TRBV7-9	.	TRBJ2-1	TGTGCCAGCAGCTTGACCGGACAGAGAGACAATGAGCAGTTCTTC	CASSLTGQRDNEQFF
.	TRBV3-1	.	TRBJ2-1	TGTGCCAGCAGCCAAGGTCCGAGTGGTTACAATGAGCAGTTCTTC	CASSQGPSGYNEQFF
.	TRBV12-3/TRBV12-4	TRBD2	TRBJ2-5	TGTGCCAGCAGTGGGACTAGCGGGAGTGGGGAGACCCAGTACTTC	CASSGTSGSGETQYF
.	TRBV5-1	TRBD1	TRBJ2-3	TGCGCCAGCAGCCCAGGCCCGGGACAGGGGGCCCGGTACGAGACAGATACGCAGTATTTT	CASSPGPGQGARYETDTQYF
many	TRBV5-1	TRBD1	TRBJ1-1	TGCGCCAGCAGTACAGGGGTGGGAGGCACTGAAGCTTTCTTT	CASSTGVGGTEAFF
.	TRBV5-1	.	TRBJ2-3	TGCGCCAGCAGCTTGGGGAGGGCTAGCACAGATACGCAGTATTTT	CASSLGRASTDTQYF
.	TRBV4-1	TRBD2	TRBJ2-2	TGCGCCAGCAGCCACCTCAGCGGGAGTGCGAGCACCGGGGAGCTGTTTTTT	CASSHLSGSASTGELFF
few	TRBV3-1	.	TRBJ1-6	TGTGCCAGCAGCCGGGGGACTGCGAGCTCCTATAATTCACCCCTCCACTTT	CASSRGTASSYNSPLHF